This T cell receptor beta chain stems from a study of blood T cell repertoires in COVID-19. Whole-study context: Researchers got acute and convalescent COVID-19 samples from the United States, Italy and Spain. T cells, B-cell-depleted T cells, or PBMCs provided the cDNA or gDNA that served as material.

V gave up 7 bases and J gave up 7 bases, with 13 bases separating them. The CDR3 totals 13 residues. Germline CDR1 reads MNHEY; CDR2 reads SVGAGI. Libraries were prepared by immunoSEQ multiplex PCR; TCRdb keeps only in-frame clonotypes and omits some of them. The data contain 130,000 to 150,000 clones, roughly 89% of them singletons. The sample comprised peripheral blood. This receptor was taken from a woman aged 45-65 years with active or convalescent COVID-19. The genes are TRBV6-5 and TRBJ2-2, with D perhaps matching TRBD2 (5 bases). CDR3 DNA sequence: TGTGCCAGCAAGGAACTAGGGCACGGGGAGCTGTTTTTT. It codes for CASKELGHGELFF.